This T cell receptor (beta chain) was recorded in a study of low-dose radiotherapy and immunotherapy resistance in tumors. Looking at the study overall: Cohort 2 was treated with 1 Gy per fraction every two weeks, amounting to 13 Gy across 26 weeks. From cycle 1 day 1, patients took oral aspirin 300 mg every day for four cycles.

Alpha and beta chains were covered, as first-strand cDNA relied on TRAV- and TRBV-specific primers. TCR amplification ran 15 to 25 PCR cycles using constant-region and V-primer adapter primers. TCRdb independently ran MiXCR on the reads; one entry per CDR3 protein. This table holds around 99,000 distinct CDR3 sequences, around 9.2% found once. A few counts support this clonotype. This CDR3 is 14 amino acids long. CDR1 and CDR2 (germline): SGHDT, YYEEEE. Trimming took off 4 bases at V and 3 bases at J, with 14 bases between the two ends. Time point here: before trial treatment. Every donor was treated with nivolumab, ipilimumab, aspirin, low-dose cyclophosphamide and also low-dose radiotherapy. Advanced solid tumors without tumor-infiltrating lymphocytes were required for inclusion.

This sequence joins TRBV5-6 and TRBJ2-7, with D perhaps TRBD1 or TRBD2 (5 bases each). The sequences come from PBMCs, collected before treatment. This receptor was identified in a male donor with prostate cancer. As DNA, the CDR3 is TGTGCCAGCAGCGGCCTGGGACGCAACTACGAGCAGTACTTC. This gives the protein CASSGLGRNYEQYF.